This TCR beta chain was captured in a study of T cell repertoires in cytomegalovirus infection. As for the study in general: CMV infection together with matching HLA type was indicated by public TCR beta signatures.

General study results and limits: Based on cumulative public TCR beta family frequency, carriers of CMV plus the relevant HLA were identified. Across the ex vivo response, the dominant clonotypes were HLA-C-restricted CMV-specific TCR beta clonotypes.

About this clonotype itself: The antigen remains unidentified.

CDR1 is SGHNT, CDR2 YYREEE, per germline (reference sequence). After removal of 3 bases from V and 2 bases from J, the junction contained 5 bases not matched to a gene. The CDR3 covers 15 residues. TCRdb re-derived calls from the reads in MiXCR, one entry per CDR3 protein. The sample shows approximately 630,000 distinct CDR3 sequences, less than 25% of them seen only once. The chain combines TRBV5-4 with TRBJ1-2, with 9 bases fitting TRBD1. Sequenced material: CD8+ T cells from PBMCs. The receptor was derived from a human donor in good health (CMV status not recorded). Some clones in this sample may be carry-over from other donors' samples. CDR3 protein: CASSYNRGPNYGYTF. The CDR3 nucleotides are TGTGCCAGCAGCTATAACAGGGGGCCCAACTATGGCTACACCTTC. The full variable domain, completed using reference TRBV5-4 and TRBJ1-2, is ETGVTQSPTHLIKTRGQQVTLRCSSQSGHNTVSWYQQALGQGPQFIFQYYREEENGRGNFPPRFSGLQFPNYSSELNVNALELDDSALYLCASSYNRGPNYGYTFGSGTRLTVV.